This T cell receptor (beta chain) was profiled in a study of cytomegalovirus exposure and HLA in healthy donors. Study details: As released early, the data held roughly 85 million unique TCRs from HLA-typed donors. Notes on the study in general: The study listed 164 cytomegalovirus-associated TCR beta chains.

On this clone itself: Its antigen is not known.

PCR used 60 Vbeta primers and 13 Jbeta primers. Per the study methods: As a later analysis found, there were 80 million or so unique TCR beta chains, of which roughly 11 million were shared. Repertoires were generated with immunoSEQ multiplex PCR, while TCRdb's copy carries only in-frame clones and drops some. The V and J calls and clone size are taken from that table; D and trimming were inferred from the DNA. The data hold some 200,000 clones, with over 70% observed a single time. The TCR originated in a female donor in good health and CMV-seronegative. Sequencing was done on a sample of PBMCs.

DNA of the CDR3: TGTGCCAGCAGTGCGGTTGGCGGGGGGGCCTTGGATGAGCAGTTCTTC. This gives the protein CASSAVGGGALDEQFF. This chain connects TRBV6-4 to TRBJ2-1; 9 nucleotides match TRBD2. V shed 4 bases, J shed 8 bases, and the junction held 12 bases outside the gene matches. This CDR3 has 16 residues. The germline CDR1 and CDR2 sequences are MRHNA and SNTAGT.